This T cell receptor beta chain was documented in a study of cytomegalovirus exposure and HLA in healthy donors. As to this clone: Antigen unknown.

Researchers ran the PCR with 60 Vbeta and 13 Jbeta primers. The method was immunoSEQ multiplex PCR; TCRdb's version includes in-frame clones alone and lacks a portion of them. The sample carries approximately 180,000 clones, approximately 72% recorded once. Healthy bone marrow donors made up the cohort. Points from the study as a whole: Prior analysis indicated that the majority of TCR beta V segments exhibited productivity approximately 87% or approximately 30% of the time. Later, an analysis found that common viral pathogens appeared to be linked with several of the most significant clusters. An analysis that was carried out later associated 16,951 TCR beta sequences with HLA alleles at 0.05 false discovery rate.

The CDR3 length is 13 residues. CDR1 and CDR2 (germline): SGHTA, FQGTGA. Unmatched junction bases numbered 1, after V lost 3 bases and J lost 8 bases. Sequencing was done on a sample of PBMCs. This TCR was recovered from a human donor in good health. V gene TRBV7-3 combines with J gene TRBJ1-6, with 7 bases that match TRBD1. The CDR3 is CASSFTGDSPLHF. The CDR3, as DNA: TGTGCCAGCAGCTTCACAGGGGATTCACCCCTCCACTTT.